Listed below are T cell receptor beta chains from one sample, sequenced in a study of shared clonotypes between healthy human individuals. TCRdb's table, derived via immunoSEQ multiplex PCR, lists solely in-frame clones and lacks some. The sample holds about 2.3 million clones, 92% seen once. The sample taken for sequencing was naive CD4+ T cells from PBMCs. These receptors originate from a man younger than 35 in good health. Some clones in this sample may be carry-over from other donors' samples. CDR3s include the opening cysteine and the closing phenylalanine or tryptophan. A D gene is named only where the DNA matches it firmly. A row's size may be missing; if present it is once, few, many or a size class.

len	d_gene	abundance	v_gene	j_gene	CDR3nt	CDR3aa
18	TRBD2	once	TRBV5-4	TRBJ2-2	TGTGCCAGCAGCTTGGCCCCGGCCCAGACTAGCGGTACCGGGGAGCTGTTTTTT	CASSLAPAQTSGTGELFF
13	TRBD1	-	TRBV19	TRBJ2-7	TGTGCCAGTTGGGACAGTAGCTCCTACGAGCAGTACTTC	CASWDSSSYEQYF
16	-	-	TRBV15	TRBJ2-1	TGTGCCACCAGCAGAGATTACTTAGGTTCCTACAATGAGCAGTTCTTC	CATSRDYLGSYNEQFF
14	-	-	TRBV10-3	TRBJ1-2	TGTGCCATCAGTGCGGGGGGCTCCAACTATGGCTACACCTTC	CAISAGGSNYGYTF
13	TRBD2	-	TRBV6-5	TRBJ2-1	TGTGCCAGCAGTTACTCGAGAGGACTAGAGGAGTTCTTC	CASSYSRGLEEFF
15	-	-	TRBV4-3	TRBJ1-6	TGCGCCAGCAGCCAAGGAAAAGGACGGGATTCACCCCTCCACTTT	CASSQGKGRDSPLHF
16	-	few	TRBV5-1	TRBJ2-2	TGCGCCAGCAGCTTGGCCCGGGACACCGTCACCGGGGAGCTGTTTTTT	CASSLARDTVTGELFF
13	-	-	TRBV6-1	TRBJ1-2	TGTGCCACTCTGAAACCGGCCGGATATGGCTACACCTTC	CATLKPAGYGYTF
13	-	few	TRBV4-3	TRBJ1-4	TGCGCCAGCAGCCAAACGGACGCAGAAAAACTGTTTTTT	CASSQTDAEKLFF
14	-	once	TRBV28	TRBJ1-1	TGTGCCAGCAGTTCACCGCTAGGGAGGGATCAAGCTTTCTTT	CASSSPLGRDQAFF
14	-	-	TRBV5-1	TRBJ1-2	TGCGCCAGCAGCTTGGCCGTGGACAACTATGGCTACACCTTC	CASSLAVDNYGYTF
16	-	-	TRBV5-5	TRBJ2-3	TGTGCCAGCAGCTTGGCCCCCGGGACCAGCACAGATACGCAGTATTTT	CASSLAPGTSTDTQYF
16	TRBD2	-	TRBV7-9	TRBJ2-7	TGTGCCAGCAGTTTAACTCCCGGGACGGGGGGTACCGAGCAGTACTTC	CASSLTPGTGGTEQYF
17	-	-	TRBV28	TRBJ2-2	TGTGCCAGCAGTTTAGCCACCGCCGGGACATCCCACGGGGAGCTGTTTTTT	CASSLATAGTSHGELFF
13	TRBD1	-	TRBV9	TRBJ1-1	TGTGCCAGCAGCGTATCCCAGGGGGGTGAAGCTTTCTTT	CASSVSQGGEAFF
12	-	-	TRBV7-9	TRBJ2-7	TGTGCCAGCAGCTTCGACAGCTACGAGCAGTACTTC	CASSFDSYEQYF
13	TRBD1	-	TRBV5-8	TRBJ1-1	TGTGCCAGCAGTCGGGACAGGGCGTTGCTGGCTTTCTTT	CASSRDRALLAFF
18	TRBD1	-	TRBV7-9	TRBJ1-2	TGTGCCAGCAGCTTAGTTTACGCGACAGGGGGCTCGCTCTTGGGCTACACCTTC	CASSLVYATGGSLLGYTF
15	-	-	TRBV18	TRBJ1-2	TGTGCCAGCTCACCAAACAGGGTTGGTAGCTATGGCTACACCTTC	CASSPNRVGSYGYTF
19	TRBD1	-	TRBV10-3	TRBJ1-5	TGTGCCATCAGTGATGTCGCGAGGGGGCGCCCCAATAGCAATCAGCCCCAGCATTTT	CAISDVARGRPNSNQPQHF
12	-	-	TRBV19	TRBJ2-1	TGTGCCAGTAGTACTAGATTCAATGAGCAGTTCTTC	CASSTRFNEQFF
11	-	-	TRBV6-6	TRBJ2-5	TGTGCCAGCAGTTCGGGTGAGACCCAGTACTTC	CASSSGETQYF
14	-	-	TRBV11-2	TRBJ1-2	TGTGCCAGCAGCGCCTCAGGGGAGGCAGGGGGCTACACCTTC	CASSASGEAGGYTF
15	-	-	TRBV28	TRBJ1-5	TGTGCCAGCGTAGGTGGAACCGAGGGCAATCAGCCCCAGCATTTT	CASVGGTEGNQPQHF
14	TRBD1	-	TRBV19	TRBJ1-2	TGTGCCAGCACGGACAGGGGAAAGAACTATGGCTACACCTTC	CASTDRGKNYGYTF
16	TRBD1	-	TRBV5-1	TRBJ2-1	TGCGCCAGCAGCTCAGCTCCAGGGGGCAGCTACAATGAGCAGTTCTTC	CASSSAPGGSYNEQFF
14	-	-	TRBV27	TRBJ1-2	TGTGCCAGCAGTTTGGGTGGCCCCCACTATGGCTACACCTTC	CASSLGGPHYGYTF
13	-	-	TRBV5-4	TRBJ2-5	TGTGCCAGCAGCTCCCCGGGCCCGAGTGGGCAGTACTTC	CASSSPGPSGQYF
15	-	-	TRBV18	TRBJ1-5	TGTGCCAGCTCAGCACAGCAGGATAGCAATCAGCCCCAGCATTTT	CASSAQQDSNQPQHF
14	TRBD2	-	TRBV28	TRBJ2-5	TGTGCCAGCAGTTTTATCGGGGAGGGAGAGACCCAGTACTTC	CASSFIGEGETQYF
15	TRBD2	-	TRBV9	TRBJ2-1	TGTGCCAGCAGCGTATGGCTAGCGGGAGGGAATGAGCAGTTCTTC	CASSVWLAGGNEQFF
16	-	once	TRBV9	TRBJ2-7	TGTGCCAGCAGCGTAAGGGGTGATCGGACATCCTACGAGCAGTACTTC	CASSVRGDRTSYEQYF
15	-	-	TRBV6-6	TRBJ2-7	TGTGCCAGCAGAGCAGGCGGACTCTACTCCTACGAGCAGTACTTC	CASRAGGLYSYEQYF
15	-	once	TRBV11-1	TRBJ2-5	TGTGCCAGCAGCTCCAGGGGCGGGAGAGGAGAGACCCAGTACTTC	CASSSRGGRGETQYF
15	TRBD1	-	TRBV5-1	TRBJ1-3	TGCGCCAGCAGCTCTCCAGGGGGCACCGTCGACACCATATATTTT	CASSSPGGTVDTIYF
14	-	-	TRBV6-1	TRBJ1-1	TGTGCCAGCAGTGAGACGCCCCCCAGGGCTGAAGCTTTCTTT	CASSETPPRAEAFF
12	-	-	TRBV7-2	TRBJ2-7	TGTGCCAGCAGCATAAGTGACAGCTTGTGGTACTTC	CASSISDSLWYF
14	-	-	TRBV19	TRBJ2-5	TGTGCCAGTAGTATTTGGACGGACCAAGAGACCCAGTACTTC	CASSIWTDQETQYF
17	TRBD2	once	TRBV7-9	TRBJ2-1	TGTGCCAGCAGCTTAGGGATAAGGGAGGGCGGATACAATGAGCAGTTCTTC	CASSLGIREGGYNEQFF
13	-	few	TRBV5-6	TRBJ1-2	TGTGCCAGCAGCTTGGGCAGGGACCATGGCTACACCTTC	CASSLGRDHGYTF
14	-	-	TRBV7-9	TRBJ1-1	TGTGCCAGCAGCTTAGTGCAGGGTAACACTGAAGCTTTCTTT	CASSLVQGNTEAFF
15	-	-	TRBV7-8	TRBJ1-2	TGTGCCAGCAGCTTAGCTCACCAAGGCCCCTATGGCTACACCTTC	CASSLAHQGPYGYTF
13	-	-	TRBV7-8	TRBJ2-5	TGTGCCAGCAGCTCGGACAGCCAAGAGACCCAGTACTTC	CASSSDSQETQYF
12	-	-	TRBV25-1	TRBJ2-7	TGTGCCAACAGTGAATCGTCGGGTGTGCTGTACTTC	CANSESSGVLYF
13	-	-	TRBV18	TRBJ2-7	TGTGCCAGCTCACCACCGGTGAACTACGAGCAGTACTTC	CASSPPVNYEQYF
12	TRBD2	-	TRBV5-8	TRBJ2-1	TGTGCCAGCAACCCGGGACTAGCGGTGGCGTTCTTC	CASNPGLAVAFF